The rows below give T cell receptor beta chains drawn from one sample of a study of blood T cells in healthy people across ages. TCRdb passed the 5' RACE reads through MiXCR, listing each CDR3 protein once. The table shows 350,000 to 450,000 distinct CDR3 sequences, with approximately 51% occurring only once. Specimen: blood. These receptors came from a man aged 55 to 69 in good health. Each CDR3 is given with its conserved first and last residue. The D gene is left open where the match is weak. Clone size is stated in some rows and not others, as once, few, many or a class when expanded.

clone_size j_call d_call v_call cdr3_nt cdr3_aa
- TRBJ2-7 - TRBV9 TGTGCCAGCAGCTTTGGGGGCCAGGGAGGCGAGCAGTACTTC CASSFGGQGGEQYF
- TRBJ2-7 TRBD2 TRBV7-9 TGTGCCAGCAGCGAGAAGCGGGGCATGAGGTCCTACGAGCAGTACTTC CASSEKRGMRSYEQYF
- TRBJ2-3 TRBD1 TRBV20-1 TGCGGTGCTAGAAAGGACAGGGTCGTTACAGATACGCAGTATTTT CGARKDRVVTDTQYF
- TRBJ2-5 - TRBV29-1 TGCAGCGCTAAATACAATGAGCAGTACTTC CSAKYNEQYF
- TRBJ2-5 TRBD2 TRBV28 TGTGCCAGCAGCCCCCGACTAGCGGGAGGGCGGGGTGAGCAGTACTTC CASSPRLAGGRGEQYF
- TRBJ2-5 TRBD2 TRBV11-1 TGTGTCAGCAGCTTATTTGTAGCGGGATCTGGAGAGACCCAGTACTTC CVSSLFVAGSGETQYF
- TRBJ2-5 TRBD1 TRBV29-1 TGCAGCGTCCTCAGAGGGGGCAATTTCGGTGGGACCCAGTACTTC CSVLRGGNFGGTQYF
few TRBJ2-5 - TRBV11-2 TGTGCCAGCAGCTTCACCTGGCTTCTCGGGGAGACCCAGTACTTC CASSFTWLLGETQYF
- TRBJ2-5 TRBD2 TRBV2 TGTGCCAGCAGAGCGGGAGGGCCCCAAGAGACCCAGTACTTC CASRAGGPQETQYF
- TRBJ2-1 TRBD2 TRBV11-2 TGTGCCAGCAGCCAGAATAGCGGGAGGGTTGAGCAGTTCTTC CASSQNSGRVEQFF
- TRBJ2-7 TRBD2 TRBV20-1 TGCAGTGCTGTCCGACTAGCGGGGGGCCTCGGCGAGCAGTACTTC CSAVRLAGGLGEQYF
- TRBJ2-1 - TRBV5-1 TGCGCCAGCAGCTTGACCGGGGACACCCACAATGAGCAGTTCTTC CASSLTGDTHNEQFF
- TRBJ2-7 - TRBV3-1 TGTGCCAGCAGCCAAGGGGGAACCCTCTACGAGCAGTACTTC CASSQGGTLYEQYF
- TRBJ2-3 - TRBV4-3 TGCGCCAGCAGCCAGGAGGAGCGGGGCACAGATACGCAGTATTTT CASSQEERGTDTQYF
- TRBJ1-5 - TRBV20-1 TGCAGTGCTCATTCAAGGGGTCGAGGAAATCAGCCCCAGCATTTT CSAHSRGRGNQPQHF
- TRBJ2-4 - TRBV20-1 TGCAGTGCTAGGGTTGGGGCGGCCAAAAACATTCAGTACTTC CSARVGAAKNIQYF
- TRBJ2-5 - TRBV6-2/TRBV6-3 TGTGCCAGCAGATATTGGGAGACCCAGTACTTC CASRYWETQYF
- TRBJ2-7 TRBD1 TRBV30 TGTGCCTGGAGCCGGCGGGACAGGGGCCACGAGCAGTACTTC CAWSRRDRGHEQYF
- TRBJ2-3 TRBD1 TRBV20-1 TGCAGTGCTAGGCTGGGACAGGTTCTTGGAGATACGCAGTATTTT CSARLGQVLGDTQYF
- TRBJ2-3 - TRBV5-1 TGCGCCAGCAGCTTGGACTACAGAGATACGCAGTATTTT CASSLDYRDTQYF
- TRBJ2-5 - TRBV20-1 TGCAGTGCTTTTACACCAAGTCAAGAGACCCAGTACTTC CSAFTPSQETQYF
few TRBJ1-2 TRBD1 TRBV20-1 TGCAGTGCTAGTGGTCATCAGGGGGCAGACTATGGCTACACCTTC CSASGHQGADYGYTF
- TRBJ2-1 - TRBV14 TGTGCCAGCAGCCAAGTGAGGGGCAGTGAGCAGTTCTTC CASSQVRGSEQFF
few TRBJ2-3 - TRBV10-3 TGTGCCATCAGCTCTGACCCGGGCCATACGCAGTATTTT CAISSDPGHTQYF
many TRBJ2-1 TRBD1 TRBV3-1 TGTGCCAGCAGCTCCGGGACAGGGTACAATGAGCAGTTCTTC CASSSGTGYNEQFF
- TRBJ2-3 - TRBV29-1 TGCAGCGTTGACGACACACTCGGGGATACGCAGTATTTT CSVDDTLGDTQYF
- TRBJ1-2 - TRBV28 TGTGCCAGCAGCATCTCAGGGTTTCAAGGCTACACCTTC CASSISGFQGYTF
- TRBJ2-3 - TRBV6-2/TRBV6-3 TGTGCCAGCACCCTAAGGGGACTCCGCACAGATACGCAGTATTTT CASTLRGLRTDTQYF
many TRBJ1-2 - TRBV28 TGTGCCAGCAGTTCCCCCTCGGCCAGGGACGGGTATGGCTACACCTTC CASSSPSARDGYGYTF
many TRBJ2-5 TRBD2 TRBV5-1 TGCGCCAGCAGCTTGGGGACTACGGGAGGAGAGCAGTACTTC CASSLGTTGGEQYF
- TRBJ2-3 - TRBV12-3/TRBV12-4 TGTGCCTCAAAGGGCGCAGATACGCAGTATTTT CASKGADTQYF
- TRBJ2-5 - TRBV7-2 TGTGCCAGCAGCTTAAACGGGAGAGTTCTCGGGAAGACCCAGTACTTC CASSLNGRVLGKTQYF
- TRBJ2-7 - TRBV6-5 TGTGCCAGCAGTATCCAGGGGAATGAGCAGTACTTC CASSIQGNEQYF
few TRBJ2-1 TRBD2 TRBV9 TGTGCCAGCAGCGTAGGTAGTAGCGGGGGGTACTATGAGCAGTTCTTC CASSVGSSGGYYEQFF
- TRBJ2-7 - TRBV29-1 TGCAGCGTTGTGATGGGCGGGCGGGGTTCGGAGCAGTACTTC CSVVMGGRGSEQYF
- TRBJ1-1 - TRBV7-2 TGTGCCAGCAGCTTAGCCGGGCCGGGTGAGACCCAGTACACTGAAGCTTTCTTT CASSLAGPGETQYTEAFF
many TRBJ2-1 TRBD2 TRBV5-1 TGCGCCAGCAGCTTGGCCCTAGCGGGGGGGCGGAACAATGAGCAGTTCTTC CASSLALAGGRNNEQFF
- TRBJ1-2 - TRBV5-1 TGCGCCAGCAGCGGGACCGACTATGGCTACACCTTC CASSGTDYGYTF
- TRBJ2-7 - TRBV6-5 TGTGCCGCTTCGGGCGGTGGTGCAGGGAAATACGAGCAGTACTTC CAASGGGAGKYEQYF
- TRBJ1-4 - TRBV24-1 TGTGCCACCTCGGACAGCCATAATGAAAAACTGTTTTTT CATSDSHNEKLFF
once TRBJ1-5 TRBD1 TRBV27 TGTGCCAGCAGTTCTCTGTCCCGGGACAGGTTCGGGCAGCCCCAGCATTTT CASSSLSRDRFGQPQHF
- TRBJ1-6 TRBD1 TRBV4-1 TGCGCCAGCAGCCAAGGACAGGGGGCGATGAATTCACCCCTCCACTTT CASSQGQGAMNSPLHF
many TRBJ2-7 - TRBV5-1 TGCGCCAGCAGCCCCGCCGCGGGAATTAAGTACGAGCAGTACTTC CASSPAAGIKYEQYF
- TRBJ2-5 TRBD2 TRBV7-2 TGTGCCAGCAGCTTAGAACTAGCGGGGGGGTCCCAAGAGACCCAGTACTTC CASSLELAGGSQETQYF
- TRBJ2-7 TRBD2 TRBV5-1 TGCGCCAGCAGCTTGAGAACTAGCGGCCAGGATTACGAGCAGTACTTC CASSLRTSGQDYEQYF
- TRBJ2-5 - TRBV9 TGTGCCAGCAGCGGAGTAGCGGACTTGAGTGAGCAGTACTTC CASSGVADLSEQYF
many TRBJ1-2 - TRBV2 TGTGCCCTTCGGGGCTTGACGTATGGCTACACCTTC CALRGLTYGYTF
many TRBJ2-3 - TRBV5-1 TGCGCCAGCAGCCGCCGGGACAACACAGATACGCAGTATTTT CASSRRDNTDTQYF
- TRBJ2-3 - TRBV28 TGTGCCAGCATCTCACCCACAGTGGGCACAGATACGCAGTATTTT CASISPTVGTDTQYF
- TRBJ2-5 - TRBV12-3/TRBV12-4 TGTGCCAGCAGTACGGCAGAGACCCAGTACTTC CASSTAETQYF